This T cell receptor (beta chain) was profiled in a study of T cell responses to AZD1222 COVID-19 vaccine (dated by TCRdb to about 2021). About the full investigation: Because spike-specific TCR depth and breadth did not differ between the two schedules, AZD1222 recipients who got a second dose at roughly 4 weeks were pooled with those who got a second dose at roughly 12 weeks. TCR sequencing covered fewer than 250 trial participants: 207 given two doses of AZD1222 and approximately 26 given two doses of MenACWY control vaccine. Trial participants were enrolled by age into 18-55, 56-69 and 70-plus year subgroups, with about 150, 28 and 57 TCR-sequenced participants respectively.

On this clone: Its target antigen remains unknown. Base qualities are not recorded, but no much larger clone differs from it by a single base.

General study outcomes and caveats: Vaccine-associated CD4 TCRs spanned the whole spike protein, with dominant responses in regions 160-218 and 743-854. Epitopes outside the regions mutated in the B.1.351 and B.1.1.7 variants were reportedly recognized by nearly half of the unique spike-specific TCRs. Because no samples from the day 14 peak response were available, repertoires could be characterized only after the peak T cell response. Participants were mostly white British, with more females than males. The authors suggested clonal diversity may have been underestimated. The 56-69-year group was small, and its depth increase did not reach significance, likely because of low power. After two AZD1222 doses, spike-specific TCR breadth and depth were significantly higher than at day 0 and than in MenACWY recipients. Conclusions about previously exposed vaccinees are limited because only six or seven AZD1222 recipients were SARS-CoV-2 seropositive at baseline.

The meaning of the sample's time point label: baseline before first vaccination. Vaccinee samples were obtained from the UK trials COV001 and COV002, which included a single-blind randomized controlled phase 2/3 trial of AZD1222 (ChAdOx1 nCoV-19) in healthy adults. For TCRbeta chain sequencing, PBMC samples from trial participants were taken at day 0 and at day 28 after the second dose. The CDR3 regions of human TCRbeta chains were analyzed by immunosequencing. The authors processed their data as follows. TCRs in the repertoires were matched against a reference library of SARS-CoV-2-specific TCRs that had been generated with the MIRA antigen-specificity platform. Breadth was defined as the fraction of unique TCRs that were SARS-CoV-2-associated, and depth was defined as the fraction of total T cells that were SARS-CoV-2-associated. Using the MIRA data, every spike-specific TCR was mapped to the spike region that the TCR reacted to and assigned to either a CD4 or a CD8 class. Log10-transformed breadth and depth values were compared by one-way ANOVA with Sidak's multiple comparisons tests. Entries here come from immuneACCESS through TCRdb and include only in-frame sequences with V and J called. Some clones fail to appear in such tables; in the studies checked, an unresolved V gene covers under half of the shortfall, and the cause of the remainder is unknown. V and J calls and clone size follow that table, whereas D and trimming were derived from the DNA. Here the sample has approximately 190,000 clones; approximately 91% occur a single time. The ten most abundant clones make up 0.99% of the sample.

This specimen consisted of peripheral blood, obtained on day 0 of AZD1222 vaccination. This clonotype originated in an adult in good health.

The DNA sequence is as follows: TGCGCCAGCAGCCAACGGACAGGGATGAACACTGAAGCTTTCTTT. This translates into CASSQRTGMNTEAFF. The chain couples TRBV4-3 to TRBJ1-1; 8 central bases correspond to TRBD1. The CDR3 starts with the cysteine, ends with the phenylalanine, and has 15 residues. CDR3 DNA only is kept here, 45 bases in frame from base 1. CDR1 and CDR2, per the germline V gene, are LGHNA and YSLEER. For this chain, trimming is 2 bases at the V end and 0 bases at the J end, and the number of junction bases without a gene match is 2.